The clone carrying this T cell receptor beta chain came up a few times. Antigen unknown. The trim removed 1 base at V and 8 bases at J, leaving 4 bases unmatched. The CDR3 spans 14 residues. Germline CDR1 SGHRS, CDR2 YFSETQ. The data stem from a study of shared clonotypes between healthy human individuals. Study conclusions and caveats: Naive subsets tended to show greater estimated richness than memory subsets.

Profiled with immunoSEQ multiplex PCR; TCRdb holds only in-frame clones, not every one. The profile shows 950,000 to 1,100,000 clones, around 74% of them singletons. This TCR derives from a man between 18 and 29 years old in good health. Sequencing input: memory CD4+ T cells sorted from blood. Subset meaning: CD45RA-negative fraction. The chain joins TRBV5-1 to TRBJ1-4; TRBD1 aligns across 8 bases. The CDR3 DNA reads TGCGCCAGCAGCTTGACAGGGGGACTAGAAAAACTGTTTTTT. It encodes CASSLTGGLEKLFF.